This T cell receptor (beta chain) was sequenced in a study of OX40 agonist ivuxolimab in advanced cancers. Concerning the study at large: The costimulatory receptor OX40 (CD134) was targeted by ivuxolimab, a fully human IgG2 agonistic monoclonal antibody. Intravenous ivuxolimab was administered to patients every 2 weeks at six dose levels: 0.01, 0.1, 0.3, 1.5, 3 and 10 mg/kg. Of the approximately 54 patients in dose escalation, around 19 had hepatocellular carcinoma, some 15 had melanoma, 9 had renal cell carcinoma and 9 had head and neck cancer. The dose-escalation cohort was about 86% male with a mean age of approximately 59 years, ranging from roughly 23 to 80. Prior anti-PD-1, anti-PD-L1 or anti-CTLA-4 therapy was permitted, and about two fifths of dose-escalation patients had received checkpoint inhibitors. Partial responses occurred in three dose-escalation patients: two with cutaneous melanoma and one with hepatocellular carcinoma. The point of sequencing TCRbeta in the periphery was to test whether ivuxolimab changed TCR sequence diversity and drove clonal T-cell expansion. The monotherapy dose-escalation portion (N of about 57 patients) of the phase I ivuxolimab trial is reported in the paper.

A remark on this clone: Its target antigen remains unknown. No base quality values were provided; no much bigger clone lies one nucleotide off.

From a lookup of the germline V gene, CDR1 and CDR2 are SGHVS and FNYEAQ. Counted from cysteine to phenylalanine, this CDR3 has 16 amino acids. This entry keeps only the CDR3 DNA: 48 bases, framed from base 1. V and J are trimmed by 0 bases and 3 bases, and the gene matches miss 2 bases of the junction. Genomic DNA was isolated from the sorted cells so that the TCRbeta CDR3 region could be sequenced. TCRbeta CDR3 regions were sequenced using the immunoSEQ Assay. TCRdb retrieved this table from immuneACCESS and kept in-frame rearrangements only. Not all clones are present; in checked studies, unresolved V genes account for under half, and no reason is known for the remainder. This sample gives tens of thousands of clones in total; approximately 86% of them show up just once. Together, the top ten hold roughly 2.1% of the sample. Points the paper makes about the study in general: In the 0.1-3.0 mg/kg groups, partial responders were among the patients with the lowest normalized peripheral clonal expansion, particularly in CD8+ T cells. After ivuxolimab, expanded clones were on average more numerous among CD8+ T cells than among CD4+ T cells. At doses from 0.1 to 3.0 mg/kg, clonal expansion was seen in both CD4+ and CD8+ blood T cells between baseline and week 6. Low levels of normalized T-cell clonal expansion were also shown by some nonresponding patients. Which antigens the clonally expanded peripheral T cells were specific for was not determined.

Patients with a history of autoimmune disease or receiving systemic immunosuppression were excluded from the trial. Peripheral blood for TCR sequencing was collected from all dose cohorts at baseline, on cycle 4 day 1, and on cycle 7 day 1. Samples came from an open-label, multicenter, first-in-human phase I dose-escalation trial of ivuxolimab. Adults with locally advanced or metastatic melanoma, renal cell carcinoma, hepatocellular carcinoma or head and neck squamous cell carcinoma were enrolled in the trial. CD4+ and CD8+ T cells were sorted separately from peripheral blood before TCR sequencing.

The sample in question was CD4+ or CD8+ T cells sorted from blood, obtained in a trial of the OX40 agonist ivuxolimab. The rearrangement joined TRBV7-6 to TRBJ1-6; the central 7 bases match TRBD1. The sequence was obtained from an adult with an advanced solid tumor such as melanoma, head and neck, liver or kidney cancer. The CDR3 region: CASSLAGQNYNSPLHF. The nucleotide sequence reads TGTGCCAGCAGCTTAGCGGGACAGAACTATAATTCACCCCTCCACTTT.